Below, one TCR beta chain is given with its context. This sample is drawn from a study of blood T cell repertoires in COVID-19. Turning to the study itself: Acute and convalescent COVID-19 samples came from the United States, Italy and Spain. Sources were T cells, B-cell-depleted T cells, or PBMCs; the material itself was cDNA or gDNA.

Authors' data handling: It was from reference gene primer amplification that nucleated cell counts were estimated. Repertoires were generated with immunoSEQ multiplex PCR, while TCRdb's copy carries only in-frame clones and drops some. Clone size and the V and J calls come from that table; the DNA yielded D and trimming. The table lists 400,000 to 550,000 clones, around 89% of them singletons. CDR3 length: 13 amino acids. Trimming removed 3 bases at V and 3 bases at J, with 11 bases between. Germline CDR1 GTSNPN, CDR2 SVGIG (reference sequence). The chain couples TRBV30 to TRBJ1-1; D may be TRBD1 (5 bases). The TCR was taken from a woman aged 30 to 39 with acute or convalescent COVID-19. What was sequenced was peripheral blood. The CDR3 loop is CAWRGGRDTEAFF. In DNA, the CDR3 is TGTGCCTGGAGGGGGGGGAGGGACACTGAAGCTTTCTTT.